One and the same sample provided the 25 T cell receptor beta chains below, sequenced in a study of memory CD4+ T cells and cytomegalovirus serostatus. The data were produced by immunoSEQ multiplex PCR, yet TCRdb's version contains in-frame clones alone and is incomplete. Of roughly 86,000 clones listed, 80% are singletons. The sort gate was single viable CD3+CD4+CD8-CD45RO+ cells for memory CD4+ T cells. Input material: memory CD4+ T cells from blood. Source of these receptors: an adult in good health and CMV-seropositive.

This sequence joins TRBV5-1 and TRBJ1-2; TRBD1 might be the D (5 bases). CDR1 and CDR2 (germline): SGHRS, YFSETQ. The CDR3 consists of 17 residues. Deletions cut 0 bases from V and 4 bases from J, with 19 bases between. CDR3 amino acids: CASSLVPAEGTPYGYTF. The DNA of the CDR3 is TGCGCCAGCAGCTTGGTTCCGGCAGAAGGGACCCCCTATGGCTACACCTTC.

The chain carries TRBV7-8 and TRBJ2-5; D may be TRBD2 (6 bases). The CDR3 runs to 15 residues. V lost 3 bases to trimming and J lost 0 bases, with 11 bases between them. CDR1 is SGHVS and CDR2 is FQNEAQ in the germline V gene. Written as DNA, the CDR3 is TGTGCCAGCAGCTTTGGGGGACTCCACCAAGAGACCCAGTACTTC. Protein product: CASSFGGLHQETQYF.

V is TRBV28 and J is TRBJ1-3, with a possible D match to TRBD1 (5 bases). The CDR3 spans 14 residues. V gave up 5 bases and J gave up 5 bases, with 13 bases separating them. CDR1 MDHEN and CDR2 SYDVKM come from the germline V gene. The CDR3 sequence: CASSRQGTRNTIYF. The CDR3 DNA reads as TGTGCCAGCAGTAGGCAGGGCACTCGAAACACCATATATTTT.

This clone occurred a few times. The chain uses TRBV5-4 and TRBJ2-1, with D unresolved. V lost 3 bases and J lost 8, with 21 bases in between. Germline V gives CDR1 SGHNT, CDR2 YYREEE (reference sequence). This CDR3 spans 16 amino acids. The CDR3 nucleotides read TGTGCCAGCAGCTATTTAGGCGGTGGATTTAGTGATGAGCAGTTCTTC. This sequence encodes CASSYLGGGFSDEQFF.

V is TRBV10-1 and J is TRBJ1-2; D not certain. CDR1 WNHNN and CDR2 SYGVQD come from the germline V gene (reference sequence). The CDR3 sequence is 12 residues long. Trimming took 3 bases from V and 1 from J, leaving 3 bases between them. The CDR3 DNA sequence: TGCGCCAGCAGTGACAGTAACTATGGCTACACCTTC. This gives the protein CASSDSNYGYTF.

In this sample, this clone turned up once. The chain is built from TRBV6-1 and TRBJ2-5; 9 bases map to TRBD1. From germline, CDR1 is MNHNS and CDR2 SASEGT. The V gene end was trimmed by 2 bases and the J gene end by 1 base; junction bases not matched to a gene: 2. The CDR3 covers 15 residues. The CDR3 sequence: CASSERDRVQETQYF. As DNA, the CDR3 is TGTGCCAGCAGTGAACGGGACAGGGTCCAAGAGACCCAGTACTTC.

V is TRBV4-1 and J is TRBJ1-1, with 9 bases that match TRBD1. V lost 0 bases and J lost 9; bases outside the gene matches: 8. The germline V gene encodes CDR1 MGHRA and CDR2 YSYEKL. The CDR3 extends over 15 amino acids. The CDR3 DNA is TGCGCCAGCAGCCAAGATAGGACAGGGGTGGTTCAAGCTTTCTTT. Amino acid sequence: CASSQDRTGVVQAFF.

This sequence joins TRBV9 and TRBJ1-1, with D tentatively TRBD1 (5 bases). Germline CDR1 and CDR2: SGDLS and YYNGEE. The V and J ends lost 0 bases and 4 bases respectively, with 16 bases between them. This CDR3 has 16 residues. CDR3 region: CASSVASGQGATEAFF. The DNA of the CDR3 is TGTGCCAGCAGCGTAGCTTCCGGGCAGGGTGCCACTGAAGCTTTCTTT.

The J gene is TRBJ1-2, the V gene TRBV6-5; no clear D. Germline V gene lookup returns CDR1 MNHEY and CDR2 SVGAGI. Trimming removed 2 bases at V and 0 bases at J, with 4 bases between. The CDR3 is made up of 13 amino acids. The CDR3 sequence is CASSYRANYGYTF. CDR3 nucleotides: TGTGCCAGCAGTTACCGAGCTAACTATGGCTACACCTTC.

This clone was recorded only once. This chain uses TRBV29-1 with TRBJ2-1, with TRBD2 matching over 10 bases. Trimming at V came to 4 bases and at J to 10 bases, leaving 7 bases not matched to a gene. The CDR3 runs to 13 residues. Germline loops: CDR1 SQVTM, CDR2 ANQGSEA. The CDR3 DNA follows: TGCAGCGTTGTTCCTAGCGGGAGAGAAGAGCAGTTCTTC. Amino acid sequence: CSVVPSGREEQFF.

CDR3 bases: TGTGCCTGGAGGCGACCTACAGGGTTCGGAAACACCATATATTTT. It is translated as CAWRRPTGFGNTIYF. The rearrangement links TRBV30 to TRBJ1-3; a possible D gene is TRBD1 (6 bases). CDR1 and CDR2 (germline): GTSNPN, SVGIG (reference sequence). V was trimmed by 3 bases and J by 4 bases, leaving 16 bases between them. The CDR3 covers 15 residues.

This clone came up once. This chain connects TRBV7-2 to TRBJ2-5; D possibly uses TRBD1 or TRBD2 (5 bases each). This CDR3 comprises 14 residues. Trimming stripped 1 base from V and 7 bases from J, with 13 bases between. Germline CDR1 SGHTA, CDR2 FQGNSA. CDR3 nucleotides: TGTGCCAGCAGCTTAGGGGACCTCTTGGGGACCCAGTACTTC. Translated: CASSLGDLLGTQYF.

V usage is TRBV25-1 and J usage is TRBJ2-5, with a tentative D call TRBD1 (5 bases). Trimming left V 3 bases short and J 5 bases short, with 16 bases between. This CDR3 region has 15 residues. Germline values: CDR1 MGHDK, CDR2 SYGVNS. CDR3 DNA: TGTGCCAGCAGTGATTGGGGCCTGGGGCGGGAGACCCAGTACTTC. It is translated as CASSDWGLGRETQYF.

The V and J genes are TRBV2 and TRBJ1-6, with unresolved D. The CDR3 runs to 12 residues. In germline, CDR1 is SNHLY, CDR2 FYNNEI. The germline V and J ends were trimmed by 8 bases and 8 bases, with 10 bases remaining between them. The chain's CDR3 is CASGLRDSPLHF. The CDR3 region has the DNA TGTGCCAGCGGCCTTCGGGATTCACCCCTCCACTTT.

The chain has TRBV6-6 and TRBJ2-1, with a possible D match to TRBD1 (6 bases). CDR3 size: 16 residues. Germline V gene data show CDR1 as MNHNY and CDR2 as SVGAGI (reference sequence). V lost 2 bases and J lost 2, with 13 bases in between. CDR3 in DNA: TGTGCCAGCAGTTACCCTACAGGGAAGACCTACAATGAGCAGTTCTTC. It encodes CASSYPTGKTYNEQFF.

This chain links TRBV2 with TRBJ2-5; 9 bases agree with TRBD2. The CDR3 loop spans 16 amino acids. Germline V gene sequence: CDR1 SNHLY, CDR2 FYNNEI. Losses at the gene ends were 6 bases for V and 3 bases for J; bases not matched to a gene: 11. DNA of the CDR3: TGTGCCAGCAGCCCCGGGGGTAGCGGGAGAGAAGAGACCCAGTACTTC. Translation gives CASSPGGSGREETQYF.

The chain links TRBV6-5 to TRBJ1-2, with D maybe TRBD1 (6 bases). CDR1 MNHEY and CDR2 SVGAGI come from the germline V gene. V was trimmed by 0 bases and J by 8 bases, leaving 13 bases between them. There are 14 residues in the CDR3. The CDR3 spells CASSYSNTGNGYTF. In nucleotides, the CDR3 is TGTGCCAGCAGTTACTCAAACACAGGGAACGGCTACACCTTC.

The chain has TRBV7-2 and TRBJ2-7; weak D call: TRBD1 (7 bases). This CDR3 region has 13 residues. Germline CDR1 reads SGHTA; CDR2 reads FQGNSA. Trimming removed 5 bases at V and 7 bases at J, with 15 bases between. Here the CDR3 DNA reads TGTGCCAGCAGCCCAGGGGGGCGCCGGGAGCAGTACTTC. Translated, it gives CASSPGGRREQYF.

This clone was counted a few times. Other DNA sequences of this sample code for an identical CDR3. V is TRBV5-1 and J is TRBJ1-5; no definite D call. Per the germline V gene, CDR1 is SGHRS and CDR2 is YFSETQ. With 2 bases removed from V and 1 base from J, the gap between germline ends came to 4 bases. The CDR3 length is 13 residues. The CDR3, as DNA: TGCGCCAGCAGCTTCGACAGCAATCAGCCCCAGCATTTT. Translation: CASSFDSNQPQHF. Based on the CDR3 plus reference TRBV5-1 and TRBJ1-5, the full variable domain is KAGVTQTPRYLIKTRGQQVTLSCSPISGHRSVSWYQQTPGQGLQFLFEYFSETQRNKGNFPGRFSGRQFSNSRSEMNVSTLELGDSALYLCASSFDSNQPQHFGDGTRLSIL.

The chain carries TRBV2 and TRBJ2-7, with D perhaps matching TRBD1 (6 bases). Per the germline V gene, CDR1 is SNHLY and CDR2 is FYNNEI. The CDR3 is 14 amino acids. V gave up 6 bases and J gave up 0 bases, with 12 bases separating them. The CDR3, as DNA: TGTGCCAGCAGGGCAACAGGGAGCTCCTACGAGCAGTACTTC. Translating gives CASRATGSSYEQYF.

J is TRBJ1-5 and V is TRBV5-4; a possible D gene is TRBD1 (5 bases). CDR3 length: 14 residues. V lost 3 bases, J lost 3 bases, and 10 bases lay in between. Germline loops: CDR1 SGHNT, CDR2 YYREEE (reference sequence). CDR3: CASSSGANNQPQHF. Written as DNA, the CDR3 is TGTGCCAGCAGCTCCGGGGCAAACAATCAGCCCCAGCATTTT. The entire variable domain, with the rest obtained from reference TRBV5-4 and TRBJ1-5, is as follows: ETGVTQSPTHLIKTRGQQVTLRCSSQSGHNTVSWYQQALGQGPQFIFQYYREEENGRGNFPPRFSGLQFPNYSSELNVNALELDDSALYLCASSSGANNQPQHFGDGTRLSIL.

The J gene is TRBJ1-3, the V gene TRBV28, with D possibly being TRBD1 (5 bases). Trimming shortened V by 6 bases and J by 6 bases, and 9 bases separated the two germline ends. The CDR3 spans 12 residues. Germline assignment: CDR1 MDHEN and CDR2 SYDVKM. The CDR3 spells CASRGTPNTIYF. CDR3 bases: TGTGCCAGCAGGGGGACGCCAAACACCATATATTTT.

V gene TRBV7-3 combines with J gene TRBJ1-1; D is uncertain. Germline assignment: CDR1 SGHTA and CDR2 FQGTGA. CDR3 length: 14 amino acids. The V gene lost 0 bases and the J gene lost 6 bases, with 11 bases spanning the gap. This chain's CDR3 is CASSLTPRAAEAFF. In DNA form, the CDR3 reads TGTGCCAGCAGCTTAACACCCCGCGCGGCTGAAGCTTTCTTT. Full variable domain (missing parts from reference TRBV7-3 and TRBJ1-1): GAGVSQTPSNKVTEKGKYVELRCDPISGHTALYWYRQSLGQGPEFLIYFQGTGAADDSGLPNDRFFAVRPEGSVSTLKIQRTERGDSAVYLCASSLTPRAAEAFFGQGTRLTVV.

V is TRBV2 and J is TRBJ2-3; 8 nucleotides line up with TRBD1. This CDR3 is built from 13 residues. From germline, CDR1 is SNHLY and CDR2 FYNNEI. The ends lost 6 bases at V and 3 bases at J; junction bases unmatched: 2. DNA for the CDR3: TGTGCCAGCAGGCGACAGGGGACAGATACGCAGTATTTT. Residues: CASRRQGTDTQYF.

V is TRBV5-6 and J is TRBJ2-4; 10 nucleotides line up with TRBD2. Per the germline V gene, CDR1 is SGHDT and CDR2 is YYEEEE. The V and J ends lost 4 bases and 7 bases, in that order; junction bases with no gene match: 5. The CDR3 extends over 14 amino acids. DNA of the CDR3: TGTGCCAGCAGCCGAGCGGGAGGGTGGAACATTCAGTACTTC. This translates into CASSRAGGWNIQYF. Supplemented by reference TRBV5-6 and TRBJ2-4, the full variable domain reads DAGVTQSPTHLIKTRGQQVTLRCSPKSGHDTVSWYQQALGQGPQFIFQYYEEEERQRGNFPDRFSGHQFPNYSSELNVNALLLGDSALYLCASSRAGGWNIQYFGAGTRLSVL.